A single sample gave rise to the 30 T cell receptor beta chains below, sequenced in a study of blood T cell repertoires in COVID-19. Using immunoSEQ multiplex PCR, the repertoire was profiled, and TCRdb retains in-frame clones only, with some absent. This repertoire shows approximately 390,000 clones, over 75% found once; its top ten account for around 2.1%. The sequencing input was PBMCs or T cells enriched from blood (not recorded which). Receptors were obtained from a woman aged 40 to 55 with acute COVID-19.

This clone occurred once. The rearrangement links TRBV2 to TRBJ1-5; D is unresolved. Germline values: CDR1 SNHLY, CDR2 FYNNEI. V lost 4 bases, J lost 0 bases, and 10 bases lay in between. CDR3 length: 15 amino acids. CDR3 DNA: TGTGCCAGCAGTGCGAGAATCATTAGCAATCAGCCCCAGCATTTT. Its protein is CASSARIISNQPQHF.

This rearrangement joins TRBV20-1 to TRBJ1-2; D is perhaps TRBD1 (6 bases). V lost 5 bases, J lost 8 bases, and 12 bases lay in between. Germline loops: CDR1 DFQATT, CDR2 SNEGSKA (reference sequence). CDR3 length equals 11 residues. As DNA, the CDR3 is TGCAGTGCTTCTCCAGGGGTGGGCTACACCTTC. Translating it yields CSASPGVGYTF.

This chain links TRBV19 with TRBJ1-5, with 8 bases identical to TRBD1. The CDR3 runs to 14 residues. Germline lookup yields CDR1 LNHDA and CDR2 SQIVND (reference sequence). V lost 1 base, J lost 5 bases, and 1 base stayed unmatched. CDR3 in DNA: TGTGCCAGTAGTATAGTGACAGGGGATCAGCCCCAGCATTTT. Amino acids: CASSIVTGDQPQHF. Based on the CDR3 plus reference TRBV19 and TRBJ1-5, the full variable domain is DGGITQSPKYLFRKEGQNVTLSCEQNLNHDAMYWYRQDPGQGLRLIYYSQIVNDFQKGDIAEGYSVSREKKESFPLTVTSAQKNPTAFYLCASSIVTGDQPQHFGDGTRLSIL.

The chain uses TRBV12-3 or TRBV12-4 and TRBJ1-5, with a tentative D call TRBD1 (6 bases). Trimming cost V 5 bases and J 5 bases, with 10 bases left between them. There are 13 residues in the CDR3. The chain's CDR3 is CASSTDRYQPQHF. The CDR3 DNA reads TGTGCCAGCAGTACGGACAGATATCAGCCCCAGCATTTT.

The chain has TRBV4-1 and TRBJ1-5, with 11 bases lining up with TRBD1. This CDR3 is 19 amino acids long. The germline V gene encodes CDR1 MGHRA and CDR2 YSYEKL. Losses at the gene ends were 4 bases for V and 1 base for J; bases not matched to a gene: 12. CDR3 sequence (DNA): TGCGCCAGCAGCCGACATCCGGGACAGGGGGGTGAAAGCAATCAGCCCCAGCATTTT. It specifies CASSRHPGQGGESNQPQHF.

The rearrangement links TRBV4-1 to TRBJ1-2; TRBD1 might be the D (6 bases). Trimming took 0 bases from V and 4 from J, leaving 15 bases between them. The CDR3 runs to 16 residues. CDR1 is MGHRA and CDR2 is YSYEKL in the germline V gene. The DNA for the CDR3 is TGCGCCAGCAGCCAAGATGTAGTCAGGGGACCCTATGGCTACACCTTC. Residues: CASSQDVVRGPYGYTF.

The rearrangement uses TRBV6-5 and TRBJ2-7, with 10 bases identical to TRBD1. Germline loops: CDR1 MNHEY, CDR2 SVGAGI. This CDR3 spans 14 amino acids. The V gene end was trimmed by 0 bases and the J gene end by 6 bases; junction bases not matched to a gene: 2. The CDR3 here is CASSYSGTGAEQYF. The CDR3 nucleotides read TGTGCCAGCAGTTACTCCGGGACAGGGGCCGAGCAGTACTTC.

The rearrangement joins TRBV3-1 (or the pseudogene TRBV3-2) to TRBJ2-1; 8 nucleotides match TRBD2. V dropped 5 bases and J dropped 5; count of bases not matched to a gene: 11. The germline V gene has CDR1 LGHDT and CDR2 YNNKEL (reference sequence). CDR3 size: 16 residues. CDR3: CASSSPGRGANNEQFF. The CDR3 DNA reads TGTGCCAGCAGCTCACCGGGGCGGGGGGCGAACAATGAGCAGTTCTTC.

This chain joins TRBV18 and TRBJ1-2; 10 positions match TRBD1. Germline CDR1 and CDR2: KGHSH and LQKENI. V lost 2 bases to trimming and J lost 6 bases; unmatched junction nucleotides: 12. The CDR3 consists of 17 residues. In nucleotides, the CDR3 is TGTGCCAGCTCACCAAAATTCGGGACAGGGGAGGCCCATGGCTACACCTTC. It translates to CASSPKFGTGEAHGYTF.

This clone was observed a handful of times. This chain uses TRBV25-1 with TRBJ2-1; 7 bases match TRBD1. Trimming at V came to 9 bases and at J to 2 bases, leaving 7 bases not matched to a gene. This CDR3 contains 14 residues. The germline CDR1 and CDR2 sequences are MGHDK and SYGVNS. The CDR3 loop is CASSYGTAYNEQFF. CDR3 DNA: TGTGCCAGTAGCTACGGGACAGCCTACAATGAGCAGTTCTTC.

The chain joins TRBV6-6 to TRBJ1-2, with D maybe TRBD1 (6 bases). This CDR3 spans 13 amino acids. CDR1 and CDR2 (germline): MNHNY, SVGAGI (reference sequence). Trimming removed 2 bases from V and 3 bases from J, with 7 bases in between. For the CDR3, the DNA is TGTGCCAGCAGTTACCCAGGGGACTATGGCTACACCTTC. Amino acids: CASSYPGDYGYTF.

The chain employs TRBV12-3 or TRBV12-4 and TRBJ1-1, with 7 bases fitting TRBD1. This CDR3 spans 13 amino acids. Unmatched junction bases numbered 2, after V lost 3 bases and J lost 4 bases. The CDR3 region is CASSFQGVTEAFF. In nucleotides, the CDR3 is TGTGCCAGCAGTTTTCAGGGGGTCACTGAAGCTTTCTTT.

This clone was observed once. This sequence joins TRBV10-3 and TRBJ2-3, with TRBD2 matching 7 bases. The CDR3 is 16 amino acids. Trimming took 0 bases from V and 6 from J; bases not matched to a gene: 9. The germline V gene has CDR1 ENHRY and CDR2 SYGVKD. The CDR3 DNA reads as TGTGCCATCAGTGAGTCGACGCGGGGGAGGGAGGATACGCAGTATTTT. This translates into CAISESTRGREDTQYF.

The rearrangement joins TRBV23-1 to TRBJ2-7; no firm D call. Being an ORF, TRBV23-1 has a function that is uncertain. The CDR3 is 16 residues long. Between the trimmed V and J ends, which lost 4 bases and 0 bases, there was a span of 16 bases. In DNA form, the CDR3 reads TGCGCCAGCAGTCTTATCGGTCCTCCAAGCTCCTACGAGCAGTACTTC. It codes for CASSLIGPPSSYEQYF.

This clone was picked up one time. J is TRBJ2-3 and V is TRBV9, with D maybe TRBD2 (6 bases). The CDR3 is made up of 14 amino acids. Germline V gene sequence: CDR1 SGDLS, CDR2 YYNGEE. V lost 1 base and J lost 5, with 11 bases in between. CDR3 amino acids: CASSVLSSEDTQYF. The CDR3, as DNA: TGTGCCAGCAGCGTACTCTCTAGCGAAGATACGCAGTATTTT.

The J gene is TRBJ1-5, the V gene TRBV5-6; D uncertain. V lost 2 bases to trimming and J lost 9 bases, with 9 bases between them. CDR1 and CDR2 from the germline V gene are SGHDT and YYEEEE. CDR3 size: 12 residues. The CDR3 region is CASSFSRGPQHF. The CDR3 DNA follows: TGTGCCAGCAGCTTTAGCCGGGGGCCCCAGCATTTT.

CDR3 in DNA: TGCGCCAGCAGCCAAAATCTACAGGGGTCTGGAAACACCATATATTTT. This translates into CASSQNLQGSGNTIYF. The V call is TRBV5-1, the J call TRBJ1-3; 7 bases are shared with TRBD1. With V trimmed by 4 bases and J by 1 base, 8 bases remained unmatched. The CDR3 is 16 amino acids. Looked up from germline, CDR1 is SGHRS and CDR2 is YFSETQ. Full variable domain (remainder filled in from reference TRBV5-1 and TRBJ1-3): KAGVTQTPRYLIKTRGQQVTLSCSPISGHRSVSWYQQTPGQGLQFLFEYFSETQRNKGNFPGRFSGRQFSNSRSEMNVSTLELGDSALYLCASSQNLQGSGNTIYFGEGSWLTVV.

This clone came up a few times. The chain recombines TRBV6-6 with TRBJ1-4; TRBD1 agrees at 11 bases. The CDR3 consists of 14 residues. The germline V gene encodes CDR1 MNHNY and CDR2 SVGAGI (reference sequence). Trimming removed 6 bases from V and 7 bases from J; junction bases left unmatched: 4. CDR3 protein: CASRGTGGSEKLFF. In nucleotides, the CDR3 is TGTGCCAGCAGGGGGACAGGGGGAAGTGAAAAACTGTTTTTT.

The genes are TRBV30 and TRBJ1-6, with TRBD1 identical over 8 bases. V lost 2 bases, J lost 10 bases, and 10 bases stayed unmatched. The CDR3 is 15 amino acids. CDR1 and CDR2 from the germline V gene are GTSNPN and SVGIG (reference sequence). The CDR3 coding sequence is TGTGCCTGGAGTTCCAGGGGGCCCCAGGACTCACCCCTCCACTTT. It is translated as CAWSSRGPQDSPLHF.

The CDR3 sequence is CASSPDRGSNYGYTF. In DNA, the CDR3 is TGTGCCAGCTCACCGGACAGGGGGAGCAACTATGGCTACACCTTC. The V call is TRBV18, the J call TRBJ1-2; 10 bases match TRBD1. The CDR3 is made up of 15 amino acids. Per the germline V gene, CDR1 is KGHSH and CDR2 is LQKENI. With V trimmed by 3 bases and J by 2 bases, 3 bases remained unmatched.

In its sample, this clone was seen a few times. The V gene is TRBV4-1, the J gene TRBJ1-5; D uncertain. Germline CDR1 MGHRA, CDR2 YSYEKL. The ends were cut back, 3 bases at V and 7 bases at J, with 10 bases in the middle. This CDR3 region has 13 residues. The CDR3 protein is CASSHAGLQPQHF. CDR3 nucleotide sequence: TGCGCCAGCAGCCATGCGGGGTTGCAGCCCCAGCATTTT.

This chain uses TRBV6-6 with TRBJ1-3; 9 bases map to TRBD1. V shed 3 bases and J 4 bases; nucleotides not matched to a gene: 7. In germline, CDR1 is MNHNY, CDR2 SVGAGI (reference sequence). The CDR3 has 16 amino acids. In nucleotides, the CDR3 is TGTGCCAGCAGTTATCCGGGACAGGGACAAGGAAACACCATATATTTT. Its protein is CASSYPGQGQGNTIYF.

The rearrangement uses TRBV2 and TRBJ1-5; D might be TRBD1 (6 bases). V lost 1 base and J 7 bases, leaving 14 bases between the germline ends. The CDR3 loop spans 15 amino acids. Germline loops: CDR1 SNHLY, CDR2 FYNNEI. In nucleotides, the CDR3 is TGTGCCAGCAGTGAAGGACAGGTCCACATACAGCCCCAGCATTTT. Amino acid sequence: CASSEGQVHIQPQHF.

CDR3 sequence (DNA): TGCGCCAGCAGCCAAGATTTCGCTAGCGGGGACACAGATACGCAGTATTTT. It codes for CASSQDFASGDTDTQYF. The rearrangement links TRBV4-1 to TRBJ2-3, with 9 bases identical to TRBD2. Unmatched junction bases numbered 6, after V lost 0 bases and J lost 2 bases. This CDR3 has 17 residues. Germline CDR1 and CDR2: MGHRA and YSYEKL.

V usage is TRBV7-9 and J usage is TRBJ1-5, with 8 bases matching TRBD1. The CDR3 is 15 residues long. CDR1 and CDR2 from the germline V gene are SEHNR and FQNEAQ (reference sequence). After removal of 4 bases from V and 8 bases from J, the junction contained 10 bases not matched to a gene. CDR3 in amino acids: CASSYGQGHREPQHF. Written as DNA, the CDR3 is TGTGCCAGCAGCTATGGACAGGGACACAGGGAGCCCCAGCATTTT.

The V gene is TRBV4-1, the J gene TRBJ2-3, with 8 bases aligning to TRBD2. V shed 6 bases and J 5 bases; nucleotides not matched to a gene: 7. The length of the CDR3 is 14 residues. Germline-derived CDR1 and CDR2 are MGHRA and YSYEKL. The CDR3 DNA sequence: TGCGCCAGCAGGCCCGGGACTAGAGAAGATACGCAGTATTTT. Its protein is CASRPGTREDTQYF.

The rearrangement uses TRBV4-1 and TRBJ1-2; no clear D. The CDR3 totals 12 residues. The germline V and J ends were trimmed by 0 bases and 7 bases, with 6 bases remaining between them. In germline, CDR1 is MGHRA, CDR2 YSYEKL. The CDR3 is CASSQDNLGYTF. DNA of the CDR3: TGCGCCAGCAGCCAAGATAATCTTGGCTACACCTTC.

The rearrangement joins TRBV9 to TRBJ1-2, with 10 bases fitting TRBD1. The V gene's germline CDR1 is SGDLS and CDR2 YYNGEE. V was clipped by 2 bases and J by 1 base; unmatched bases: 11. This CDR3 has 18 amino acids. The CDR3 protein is CASSVEVPGQGLNYGYTF. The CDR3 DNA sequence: TGTGCCAGCAGCGTCGAAGTGCCGGGACAGGGGCTTAACTATGGCTACACCTTC.

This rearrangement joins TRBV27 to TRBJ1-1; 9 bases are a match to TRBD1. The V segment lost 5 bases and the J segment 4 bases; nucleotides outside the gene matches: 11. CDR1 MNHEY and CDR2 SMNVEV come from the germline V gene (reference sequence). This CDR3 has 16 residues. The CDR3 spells CASSPRHRGLGTEAFF. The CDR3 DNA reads TGTGCCAGCAGTCCCAGGCACAGGGGGCTCGGCACTGAAGCTTTCTTT.

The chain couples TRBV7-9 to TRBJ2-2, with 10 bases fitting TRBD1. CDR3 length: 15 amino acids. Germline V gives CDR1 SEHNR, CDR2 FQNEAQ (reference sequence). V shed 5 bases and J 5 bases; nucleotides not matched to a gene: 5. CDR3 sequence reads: CASSEGTGDTGELFF. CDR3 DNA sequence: TGTGCCAGCAGCGAGGGGACAGGGGATACCGGGGAGCTGTTTTTT.